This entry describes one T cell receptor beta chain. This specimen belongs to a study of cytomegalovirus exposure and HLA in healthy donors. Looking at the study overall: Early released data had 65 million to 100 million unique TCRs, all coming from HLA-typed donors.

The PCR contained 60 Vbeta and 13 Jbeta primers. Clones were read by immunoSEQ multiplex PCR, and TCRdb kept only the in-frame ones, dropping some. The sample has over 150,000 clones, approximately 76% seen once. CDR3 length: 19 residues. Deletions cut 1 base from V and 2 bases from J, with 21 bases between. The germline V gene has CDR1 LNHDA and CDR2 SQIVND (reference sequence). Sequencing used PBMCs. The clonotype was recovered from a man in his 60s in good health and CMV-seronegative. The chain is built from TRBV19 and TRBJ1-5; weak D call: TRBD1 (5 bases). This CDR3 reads CASSIGRVRARRGNQPQHF. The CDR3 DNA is TGTGCCAGTAGTATAGGACGAGTCAGGGCAAGAAGGGGCAATCAGCCCCAGCATTTT.